This T cell receptor beta chain came from a study of cytomegalovirus exposure and HLA in healthy donors. Study information: A later analysis reported the 120 validation repertoires used the same platform as the 550 to 800 first-cohort repertoires. Study conclusions and caveats: Many donors carried some public TCRs, although rarity characterized most TCR sequences. The study flagged some 170 TCR beta chains as cytomegalovirus-associated.

With 10 bases clipped from V and 2 bases from J, the junction kept 4 bases outside the gene matches. Germline lookup yields CDR1 ENHRY and CDR2 SYGVKD. The CDR3 has 13 residues. Measured with immunoSEQ multiplex PCR; TCRdb has only the in-frame clones, and not every one. The sample has a few hundred thousand clones; roughly 90% are singletons. Note on this clone: The antigen remains undetermined.

This sequence originates from a man aged 18 to 30 in good health and CMV-seropositive. The material sequenced was PBMCs. The chain carries TRBV10-3 and TRBJ1-1; 10 nucleotides align to TRBD1. The CDR3 loop is CATRQGANTEAFF. The DNA for the CDR3 is TGTGCCACTCGACAGGGGGCAAACACTGAAGCTTTCTTT.